This T cell receptor (beta chain) was identified during a study of OX40 agonist ivuxolimab in advanced cancers. Study-wide context: Ivuxolimab, which is an agonistic anti-OX40 (CD134) antibody, was administered to the patients. Every 2 weeks, ivuxolimab was infused into the patients intravenously at between 0.01 and 10 mg/kg. Around 40% of patients had received prior checkpoint inhibitor therapy.

The CDR3 loop spans 14 amino acids. Germline V gives CDR1 MNHEY, CDR2 SVGAGI. The J segment lost 2 bases and the V segment lost 8 bases, leaving 2 bases of the junction unmatched. Using immunoSEQ multiplex PCR, the repertoire was profiled, and TCRdb retains in-frame clones only, with some absent. The repertoire holds about 76,000 clones, roughly 89% seen once, with roughly 13% in the top ten. The gene calls are TRBV6-5 and TRBJ2-1, with 11 nucleotides matching TRBD2. This clonotype was obtained from an adult with an advanced solid tumor such as melanoma, head and neck, liver or kidney cancer. The sample here was CD4+ or CD8+ T cells sorted from blood, taken in a trial of the OX40 agonist ivuxolimab. CDR3 region: CASATSGAYNEQFF. CDR3 nucleotide sequence: TGTGCCAGCGCGACTAGCGGGGCCTACAATGAGCAGTTCTTC.